These 9 T cell receptor beta chains came from one sample sequenced in a study of siplizumab effects on memory and regulatory T cells. Repertoires were generated with immunoSEQ multiplex PCR, while TCRdb's copy carries only in-frame clones and drops some. The repertoire consists of approximately 75,000 clones, with about 92% occurring once and the leading ten covering 5%. The sample consisted of CD8+ T cells sorted from blood. The receptors here all came from a human donor in good health.

The CDR3 nucleotides read TGTGCCAGCAGCTCGAACACTGAAGCTTTCTTT. Translating it yields CASSSNTEAFF. The chain uses TRBV13 and TRBJ1-1; no reliable D call. Germline V lookup: CDR1 PRHDT, CDR2 FYEKMQ (reference sequence). There are 11 residues in the CDR3. V was clipped by 4 bases and J by 1 base, with 1 base between them. The full variable domain, completed using reference TRBV13 and TRBJ1-1, is AAGVIQSPRHLIKEKRETATLKCYPIPRHDTVYWYQQGPGQDPQFLISFYEKMQSDKGSIPDRFSAQQFSDYHSELNMSSLELGDSALYFCASSSNTEAFFGQGTRLTVV.

This chain links TRBV6-4 with TRBJ2-3; possibly TRBD2 for D (5 bases). CDR1 MRHNA and CDR2 SNTAGT come from the germline V gene. Trimming took 2 bases from V and 6 from J, leaving 12 bases between them. The CDR3 contains 14 residues. CDR3 loop: CASSDLGSGDTQYF. The DNA for the CDR3 is TGTGCCAGCAGTGACCTGGGTTCGGGGGATACGCAGTATTTT.

The sample holds a few counts of this clone. CDR3 in DNA: TGTGCCAGCAGCTTGGCAGGGCGTGGGCAGCCCCAGCATTTT. It encodes CASSLAGRGQPQHF. This rearrangement joins TRBV5-4 to TRBJ1-5; maybe TRBD1 (5 bases). The CDR3 runs to 14 residues. The V gene lost 0 bases and the J gene lost 7 bases, with 11 bases spanning the gap. Germline-derived CDR1 and CDR2 are SGHNT and YYREEE (reference sequence).

The chain recombines TRBV2 with TRBJ2-7, with 9 bases matching TRBD2. Losses at the gene ends were 3 bases for V and 5 bases for J; bases not matched to a gene: 11. The CDR3 has 16 amino acids. CDR1 and CDR2 from the germline V gene are SNHLY and FYNNEI. CDR3 protein: CASSEGVGGLAHEQYF. The CDR3 region has the DNA TGTGCCAGCAGTGAGGGAGTTGGGGGACTAGCCCACGAGCAGTACTTC.

In its sample, this clone was seen once. This sequence joins TRBV19 and TRBJ1-2; D not certain. Per germline, CDR1 LNHDA and CDR2 SQIVND (reference sequence). V gave up 7 bases and J gave up 4 bases, with 13 bases separating them. This CDR3 has 13 amino acids. The CDR3 DNA sequence: TGTGCCAGTAATCTGGGTATCCCCTATGGCTACACCTTC. Encoded protein: CASNLGIPYGYTF. The variable domain in full, completed from reference TRBV19 and TRBJ1-2, reads DGGITQSPKYLFRKEGQNVTLSCEQNLNHDAMYWYRQDPGQGLRLIYYSQIVNDFQKGDIAEGYSVSREKKESFPLTVTSAQKNPTAFYLCASNLGIPYGYTFGSGTRLTVV.

J is TRBJ1-2 and V is TRBV18; D gene uncertain. V lost 5 bases, J lost 1 base, and 5 bases lay in between. The CDR3 covers 12 residues. Germline loops: CDR1 KGHSH, CDR2 LQKENI. The CDR3: CASSDGNYGYTF. CDR3 nucleotides: TGTGCCAGCTCAGATGGTAACTATGGCTACACCTTC.

The chain is built from TRBV6-6 and TRBJ1-2; D is possibly TRBD1 (5 bases). The CDR3 extends over 15 amino acids. V shed 5 bases and J shed 1 base, with 14 bases lying between them. The germline V gene has CDR1 MNHNY and CDR2 SVGAGI (reference sequence). The DNA for the CDR3 is TGTGCCAGCAGTGCAGACAGAGCTTTTAACTATGGCTACACCTTC. Its translation is CASSADRAFNYGYTF.

The chain couples TRBV19 to TRBJ2-1; 8 bases match TRBD2. CDR1 and CDR2 from the germline V gene are LNHDA and SQIVND (reference sequence). This CDR3 has 15 amino acids. V trimming: 5 bases; J trimming: 3 bases; junction bases outside the gene matches: 6. The CDR3 here is CASSQRTSSYNEQFF. The CDR3 DNA follows: TGTGCCAGTAGTCAAAGGACTAGCAGCTACAATGAGCAGTTCTTC. Looking up the rest from reference TRBV19 and TRBJ2-1 gives the full variable domain: DGGITQSPKYLFRKEGQNVTLSCEQNLNHDAMYWYRQDPGQGLRLIYYSQIVNDFQKGDIAEGYSVSREKKESFPLTVTSAQKNPTAFYLCASSQRTSSYNEQFFGPGTRLTVL.

This chain links TRBV9 with TRBJ1-6, with D perhaps TRBD1 (5 bases). CDR3 length equals 17 residues. V gave up 0 bases and J gave up 5 bases, with 15 bases separating them. Germline CDR1 SGDLS, CDR2 YYNGEE. The CDR3 loop is CASSVGSLGVDNSPLHF. CDR3 sequence (DNA): TGTGCCAGCAGCGTAGGTTCCTTAGGGGTGGATAATTCACCCCTCCACTTT.